Below are 5 T cell receptor beta chains sequenced from a single sample in a study of T cell responses to AZD1222 COVID-19 vaccine. Data came from immunoSEQ multiplex PCR; TCRdb stores just in-frame clones and leaves some out. The sample contains around 180,000 clones, 80% to 90% of which appear only once. The sample was peripheral blood, taken on day 0 of AZD1222 vaccination. The receptors were gathered from an adult in good health.

This sequence joins TRBV3-1 (or the pseudogene TRBV3-2) and TRBJ2-5; tentatively, D is TRBD1 or TRBD2 (5 bases each). Trimming removed 3 bases at V and 13 bases at J, with 21 bases between. This CDR3 is built from 14 residues. Germline values: CDR1 LGHDT, CDR2 YNNKEL (reference sequence). The chain's CDR3 is CASSHDGTGGRGYF. CDR3 DNA: TGTGCCAGCAGCCATGACGGAACTGGGGGACGAGGGTACTTC.

The rearrangement joins TRBV19 to TRBJ1-5, with TRBD1 matching over 8 bases. The V gene's germline CDR1 is LNHDA and CDR2 SQIVND (reference sequence). There are 16 residues in the CDR3. V shed 3 bases and J 4 bases; nucleotides not matched to a gene: 8. This CDR3 is CASSISTGGKNQPQHF. The CDR3 DNA sequence: TGTGCCAGTAGTATTTCAACAGGGGGGAAGAATCAGCCCCAGCATTTT. The whole variable domain, remainder taken from reference TRBV19 and TRBJ1-5, is DGGITQSPKYLFRKEGQNVTLSCEQNLNHDAMYWYRQDPGQGLRLIYYSQIVNDFQKGDIAEGYSVSREKKESFPLTVTSAQKNPTAFYLCASSISTGGKNQPQHFGDGTRLSIL.

The chain uses TRBV11-2 and TRBJ2-2; D may match TRBD1 or TRBD2 (6 bases each). This CDR3 contains 15 residues. The V end was cut by 1 base, the J end by 4 bases, with 10 bases between. Germline V gene sequence: CDR1 SGHAT, CDR2 FQNNGV. The chain's CDR3 is CASSLGGARTGELFF. The CDR3 DNA follows: TGTGCCAGCAGCTTAGGGGGGGCGCGCACCGGGGAGCTGTTTTTT.

The V and J genes are TRBV15 and TRBJ1-1; no clear D gene. The CDR3 totals 18 residues. V dropped 0 bases and J dropped 0 bases, with 17 bases sitting between them. Germline V lookup: CDR1 LNHNV, CDR2 YYDKDF (reference sequence). The CDR3 DNA follows: TGTGCCACCAGCAGAGATGAGGGCGGCCAAATGATGAACACTGAAGCTTTCTTT. Protein product: CATSRDEGGQMMNTEAFF.

This clone was recorded a few times. The gene calls are TRBV11-2 and TRBJ2-2; a weak D match, TRBD1 (6 bases). Germline-derived CDR1 and CDR2 are SGHAT and FQNNGV. Trimming stripped 10 bases from V and 1 base from J, with 16 bases between. The CDR3 contains 15 residues. The chain's CDR3 is CATKRVTGNTGELFF. CDR3 nucleotides: TGTGCCACTAAAAGGGTGACAGGGAACACCGGGGAGCTGTTTTTT.